Described below is a single TCR beta chain sequence and its context. Its specificity is not known. Other DNA sequences in this sample translate to the same CDR3. The sample is drawn from a study of Ad26.COV2.S vaccination and SARS-CoV-2 variants. For the study at large: Each vaccinee took Ad26.COV2.S intramuscularly, once or twice 56 days apart.

Described treatment: around 19 received Ad26.COV2.S at low or high dose, single or two shots; roughly five received placebo; per-sample allocation not given. At day 63 after the first vaccine or placebo injection, samples were drawn. Expression of Wuhan-strain SARS-CoV-2 spike came from the Ad26 vector that formed the vaccine. Study-wide findings and caveats: Placebo recipients trailed vaccine recipients in spike-specific TCR breadth. After vaccination, reports described spike-specific CD8+ and CD4+ T cell responses as showing substantial breadth.

CDR1 is WNHNN and CDR2 is SYGVQD in the germline V gene (reference sequence). The CDR3 sequence is 12 residues long. The ends were cut back, 0 bases at V and 1 base at J, with 1 base in the middle. TCRdb's table, derived via immunoSEQ multiplex PCR, lists solely in-frame clones and lacks some. In the table there are about 410,000 clones, 70% to 90% of which are singletons. The input for sequencing was peripheral blood, taken in a trial of Ad26.COV2.S vaccine versus placebo. The sequence was obtained from a person aged 18-65 years who received the Ad26.COV2.S COVID-19 vaccine or a placebo. The genes are TRBV10-1 and TRBJ2-7; no firm D call. The CDR3 reads CASSESSYEQYF. For the CDR3, the DNA is TGCGCCAGCAGTGAGTCATCCTACGAGCAGTACTTC.